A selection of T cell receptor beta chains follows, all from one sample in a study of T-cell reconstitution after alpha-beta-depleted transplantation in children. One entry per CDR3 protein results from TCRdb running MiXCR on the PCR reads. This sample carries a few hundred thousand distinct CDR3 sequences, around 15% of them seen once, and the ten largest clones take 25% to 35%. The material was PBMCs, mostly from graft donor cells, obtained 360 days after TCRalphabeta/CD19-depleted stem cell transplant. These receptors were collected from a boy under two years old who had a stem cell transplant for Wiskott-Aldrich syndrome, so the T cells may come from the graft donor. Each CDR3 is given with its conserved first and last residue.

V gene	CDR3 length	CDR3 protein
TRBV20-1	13	CSAHGGSSYEQYF
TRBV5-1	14	CASSLAWGTGELFF
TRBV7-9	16	CASSLTTSGYYNEQFF
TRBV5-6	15	CASRDRAGLLYEQYF
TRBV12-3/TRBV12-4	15	CASSLRGDLVETQYF
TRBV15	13	CATSRYQTSEQYF
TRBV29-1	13	CSVVVRGYYGYTF
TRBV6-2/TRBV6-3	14	CASSYSGRRTEQYF
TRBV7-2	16	CASSLARTVLTDTQYF
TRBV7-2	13	CASSLEEADTQYF
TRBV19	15	CASSRRGPYTGELFF
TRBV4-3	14	CASSRPRQGGRQYF
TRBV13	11	CASSYLYEQYF
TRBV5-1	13	CASSSDPDSEAFF
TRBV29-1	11	CSVVLGGRAFF
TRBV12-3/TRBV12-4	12	CASTGPQETQYF
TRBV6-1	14	CASSGSSARREQFF
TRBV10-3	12	CAISDQEETQYF
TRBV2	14	CASSEDPDFYEQYF
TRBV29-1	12	CSVGLGGYEQFF
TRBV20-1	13	CSASRDAKNIQYF
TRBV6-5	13	CASSQRSGRTQYF
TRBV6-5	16	CASSYFLAGVPDTQYF
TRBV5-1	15	CASSRGGTAPYEQYF
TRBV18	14	CASSPWQGQETQYF
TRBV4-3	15	CASSQAPAGSETQYF
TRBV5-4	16	CASSVRSGVGPGELFF
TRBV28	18	CASSFRLAGASRTYEQYF
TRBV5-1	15	CASRMTSGSKNIQYF
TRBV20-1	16	CSAHEPAAGSYNEQFF
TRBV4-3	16	CASSLEWARVKNIQYF
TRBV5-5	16	CASSLLAGLTGNEQFF
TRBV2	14	CASSEALAYYEQYF
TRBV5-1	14	CASSVEPQGVGYTF
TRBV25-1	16	CASSANPGQGITEAFF
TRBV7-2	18	CASSLRPASGLISYEQYF
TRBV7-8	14	CASSLETGNTEAFF
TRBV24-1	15	CATSDSVGSQETQYF
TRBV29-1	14	CSVRPGLVGETQYF
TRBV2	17	CASSEWGIAGEKNEQFF
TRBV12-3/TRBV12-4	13	CASSLGGDTEAFF
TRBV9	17	CASSVIEGVSSYNEQFF
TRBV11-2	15	CASSLMWGRKNIQYF
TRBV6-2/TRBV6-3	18	CASAFPDWGRTRQETQYF
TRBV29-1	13	CSVVVGKGETQYF
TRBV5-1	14	CASSLVGRNTEAFF
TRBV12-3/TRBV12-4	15	CASSFFSVWTGELFF
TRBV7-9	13	CASSETAFGEQYF
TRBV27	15	CASSSTGTGVNEQYF
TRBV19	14	CASNPDGPSYGYTF
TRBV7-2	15	CASSLEAGGHYEQYF
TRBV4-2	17	CASSRGLAGKNTGELFF